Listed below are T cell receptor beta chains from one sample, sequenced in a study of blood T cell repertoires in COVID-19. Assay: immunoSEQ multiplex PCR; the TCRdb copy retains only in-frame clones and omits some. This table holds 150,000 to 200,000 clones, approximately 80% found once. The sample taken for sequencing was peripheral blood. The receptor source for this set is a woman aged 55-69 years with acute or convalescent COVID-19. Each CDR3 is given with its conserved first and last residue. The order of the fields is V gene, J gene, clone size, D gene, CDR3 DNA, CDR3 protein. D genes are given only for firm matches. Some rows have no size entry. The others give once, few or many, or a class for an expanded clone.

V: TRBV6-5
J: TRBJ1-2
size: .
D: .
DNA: TGTGCCAGCAGTTCGGGAACCCGGGGGGTCTATGGCTACACCTTC
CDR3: CASSSGTRGVYGYTF

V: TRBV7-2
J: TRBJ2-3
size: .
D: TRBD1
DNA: TGTGCCAGCAGCTTACGGACAGGGAGCACAGATACGCAGTATTTT
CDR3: CASSLRTGSTDTQYF

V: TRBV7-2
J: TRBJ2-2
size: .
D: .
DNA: TGTGCCAGCAGCTTAGTAGAGCCCGGGGAGCTGTTTTTT
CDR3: CASSLVEPGELFF

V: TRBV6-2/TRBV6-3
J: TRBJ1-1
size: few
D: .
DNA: TGTGCCAGCAGTTACTCAACGGTTCTGGGCTTCAACACTGAAGCTTTCTTT
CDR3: CASSYSTVLGFNTEAFF

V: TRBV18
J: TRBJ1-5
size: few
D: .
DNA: TGTGCCAGCTCACCACCAAACCAGGGAAATCAGCCCCAGCATTTT
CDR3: CASSPPNQGNQPQHF

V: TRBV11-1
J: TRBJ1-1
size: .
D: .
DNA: TGTGCCAGCAGCCGACAGGAAAACACTGAAGCTTTCTTT
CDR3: CASSRQENTEAFF

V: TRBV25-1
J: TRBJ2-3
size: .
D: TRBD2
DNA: TGTGCCAGCAGTGATTGGACTAGCGGGCGGGATACGCAGTATTTT
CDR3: CASSDWTSGRDTQYF

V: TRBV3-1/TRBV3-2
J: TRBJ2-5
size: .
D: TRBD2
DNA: TGTGCCAGCAGCCAAGCTCCAGCGGGGGGGCCCGAAGAGACCCAGTACTTC
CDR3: CASSQAPAGGPEETQYF

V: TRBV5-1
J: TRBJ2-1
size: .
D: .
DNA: TGCGCCAGCAGCAGGGACGGGAGCTCCTACAATGAGCAGTTCTTC
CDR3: CASSRDGSSYNEQFF

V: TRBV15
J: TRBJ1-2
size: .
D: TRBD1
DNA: TGTGCCACCAGCAGAGACCGGACAGGGGTCGGCTACACCTTC
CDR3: CATSRDRTGVGYTF

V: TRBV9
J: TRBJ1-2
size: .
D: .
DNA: TGTGCCAGCAGCGTAGCGGAGGGGGGGTGGAATGGCTACACCTTC
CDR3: CASSVAEGGWNGYTF

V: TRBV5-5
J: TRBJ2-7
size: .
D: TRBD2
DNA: TGTGCCAGCAGCTCCGGACTAGCGGGGGGATACGAGCAGTACTTC
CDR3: CASSSGLAGGYEQYF

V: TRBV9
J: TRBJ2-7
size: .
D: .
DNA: TGTGCCAGCAGCCCCCGACTGGTTACCTACGAGCAGTACTTC
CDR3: CASSPRLVTYEQYF

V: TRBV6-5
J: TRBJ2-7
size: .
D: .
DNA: TGTGCCAGCGGGGACACCTTAAAGTACTTC
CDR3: CASGDTLKYF

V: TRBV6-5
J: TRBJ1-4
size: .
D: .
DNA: TGTGCCAGCAGTTCGGGGGGTCTTGGACGTGAAAAACTGTTTTTT
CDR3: CASSSGGLGREKLFF

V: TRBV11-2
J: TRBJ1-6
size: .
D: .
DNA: TGTGCCAGCAGCCCCGACCCGGGTTCACCCCTCCACTTT
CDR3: CASSPDPGSPLHF

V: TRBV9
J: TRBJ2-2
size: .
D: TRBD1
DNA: TGTGCCAGCAGCTACGCAGGGGGAGTCGACACCGGGGAGCTGTTTTTT
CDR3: CASSYAGGVDTGELFF

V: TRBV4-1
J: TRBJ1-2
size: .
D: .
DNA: TGCGCCAGCAGCACCCGGGGGGAGTGGGATGGCTACACCTTC
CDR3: CASSTRGEWDGYTF

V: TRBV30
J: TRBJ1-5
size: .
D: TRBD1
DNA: TGTGCCTGGAGCACTACCGGGACAGGGGGCAGCCAGCCCCAGCATTTT
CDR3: CAWSTTGTGGSQPQHF

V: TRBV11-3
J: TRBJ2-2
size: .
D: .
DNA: TGTGCCAGCAGCCTCAGGGCAGACACCGGGGAGCTGTTTTTT
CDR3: CASSLRADTGELFF

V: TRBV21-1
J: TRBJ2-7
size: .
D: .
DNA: TGTGCCAGCAGCGAGGACAGGGGAGACGAGCAGTACTTC
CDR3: CASSEDRGDEQYF

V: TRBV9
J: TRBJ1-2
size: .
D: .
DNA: TGTGCCAGCAGCGTCCGACAGACCACTAACTATGGCTACACCTTC
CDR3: CASSVRQTTNYGYTF

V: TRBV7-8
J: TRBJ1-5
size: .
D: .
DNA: TGTGCCAGCAGGCGCGGGGGGCGGGAGCTGGGTAATCAGCCCCAGCATTTT
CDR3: CASRRGGRELGNQPQHF

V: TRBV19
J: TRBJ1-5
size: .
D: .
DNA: TGTGCCAGTAGTAGGAGGGGAGAAACCAATCAGCCCCAGCATTTT
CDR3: CASSRRGETNQPQHF

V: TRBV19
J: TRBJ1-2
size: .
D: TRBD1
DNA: TGTGCCAATAGTTCCTCGGGACAGGGGGCGCTGGGATGGGGCTACACCTTC
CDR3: CANSSSGQGALGWGYTF

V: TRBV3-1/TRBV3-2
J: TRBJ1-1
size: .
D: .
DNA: TGTGCCAGCAGCCAAATGGCCACGGGGAACACTGAAGCTTTCTTT
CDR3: CASSQMATGNTEAFF

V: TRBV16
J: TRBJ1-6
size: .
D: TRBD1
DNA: TGTGCCAGCAGCCCCCCGGGACAGGGGAATTCACCCCTCCACTTT
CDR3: CASSPPGQGNSPLHF

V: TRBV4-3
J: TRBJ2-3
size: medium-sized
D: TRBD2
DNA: TGCGCCAGCAGCCAAGAGGGCGGGCTAGCGGGGGGATCTAACACAGATACGCAGTATTTT
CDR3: CASSQEGGLAGGSNTDTQYF

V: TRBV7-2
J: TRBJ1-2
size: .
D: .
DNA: TGTGCCAGCAGCTTAGATAAATATGGCTACACCTTC
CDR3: CASSLDKYGYTF

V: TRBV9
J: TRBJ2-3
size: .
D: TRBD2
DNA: TGTGCCAGCAGCGTAGCTAGCGGGGGGAGGTATACGCAGTATTTT
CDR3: CASSVASGGRYTQYF

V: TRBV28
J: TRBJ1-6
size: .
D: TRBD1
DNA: TGTGCCAGCAGTCGCACCCCAGGGGGTGGGAATTCACCCCTCCACTTT
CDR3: CASSRTPGGGNSPLHF

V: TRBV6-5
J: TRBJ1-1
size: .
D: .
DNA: TGTGCCAGCAGTCGGAACAGGAGGGGCACTGAAGCTTTCTTT
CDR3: CASSRNRRGTEAFF

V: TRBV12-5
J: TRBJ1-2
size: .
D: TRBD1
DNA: TGTGCTAGTGGTCTTTGGAGGGCTCCCGGGGACAGAACTAACTATGGCTACACCTTC
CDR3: CASGLWRAPGDRTNYGYTF

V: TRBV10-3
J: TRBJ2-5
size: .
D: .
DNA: TGTGCCATCAGTGTTCGACTCGAAGAGACCCAGTACTTC
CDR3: CAISVRLEETQYF

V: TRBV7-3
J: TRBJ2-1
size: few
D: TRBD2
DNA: TGTGCCAGCAGCCCGACCAGTCTAGCGGGGGGTCACAATGAGCAGTTCTTC
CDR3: CASSPTSLAGGHNEQFF

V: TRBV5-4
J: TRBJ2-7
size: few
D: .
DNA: TGTGCCAGCAGCCCCGGACTAAACTACGAGCAGTACTTC
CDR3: CASSPGLNYEQYF

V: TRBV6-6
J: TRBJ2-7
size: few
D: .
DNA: TGTGCCAGCGCCACTCATCGGGGGGCCGAGCAGTACTTC
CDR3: CASATHRGAEQYF

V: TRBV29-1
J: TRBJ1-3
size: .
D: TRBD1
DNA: TGCAGCGTCGGACAGGGAGGAAACACCATATATTTT
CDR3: CSVGQGGNTIYF

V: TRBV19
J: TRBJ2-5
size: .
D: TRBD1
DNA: TGTGCCAGTAATGACAGGGGGCGCGGGGAGACCCAGTACTTC
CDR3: CASNDRGRGETQYF

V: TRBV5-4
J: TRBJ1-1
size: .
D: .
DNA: TGTGCCAGCAGCCCGACAACGTACACTGAAGCTTTCTTT
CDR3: CASSPTTYTEAFF

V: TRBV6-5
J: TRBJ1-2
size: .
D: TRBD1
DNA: TGTGCCAGCAGTTACTCCAGGGGGGAACGAGGCTACACCTTC
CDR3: CASSYSRGERGYTF

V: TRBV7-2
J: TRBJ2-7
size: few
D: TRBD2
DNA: TGTGCCAGCAGCTTAGAAGTGGGGGGGTACTACGAGCAGTACTTC
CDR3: CASSLEVGGYYEQYF

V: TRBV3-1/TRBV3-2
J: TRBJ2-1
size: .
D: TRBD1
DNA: TGTGCCAGCAGCCAAGGACAGGGGGCGGTCAATGAGCAGTTCTTC
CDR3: CASSQGQGAVNEQFF